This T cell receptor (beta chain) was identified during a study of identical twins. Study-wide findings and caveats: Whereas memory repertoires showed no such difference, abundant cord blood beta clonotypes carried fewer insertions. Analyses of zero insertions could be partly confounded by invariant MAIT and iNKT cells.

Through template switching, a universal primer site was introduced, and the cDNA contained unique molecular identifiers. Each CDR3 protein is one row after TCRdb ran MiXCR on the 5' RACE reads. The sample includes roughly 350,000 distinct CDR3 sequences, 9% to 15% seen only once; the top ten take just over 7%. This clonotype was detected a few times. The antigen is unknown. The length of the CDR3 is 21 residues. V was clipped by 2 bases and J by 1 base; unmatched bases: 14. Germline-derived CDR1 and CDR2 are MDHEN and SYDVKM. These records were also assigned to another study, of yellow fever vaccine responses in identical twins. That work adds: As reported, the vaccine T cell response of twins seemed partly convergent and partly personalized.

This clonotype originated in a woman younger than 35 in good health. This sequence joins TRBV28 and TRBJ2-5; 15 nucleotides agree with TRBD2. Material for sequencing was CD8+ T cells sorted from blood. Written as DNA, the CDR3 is TGTGCCAGCAGTTTACTCGCTTGGACTGGACTAGCGGGGGGGTCCCAAGAGACCCAGTACTTC. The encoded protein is CASSLLAWTGLAGGSQETQYF.